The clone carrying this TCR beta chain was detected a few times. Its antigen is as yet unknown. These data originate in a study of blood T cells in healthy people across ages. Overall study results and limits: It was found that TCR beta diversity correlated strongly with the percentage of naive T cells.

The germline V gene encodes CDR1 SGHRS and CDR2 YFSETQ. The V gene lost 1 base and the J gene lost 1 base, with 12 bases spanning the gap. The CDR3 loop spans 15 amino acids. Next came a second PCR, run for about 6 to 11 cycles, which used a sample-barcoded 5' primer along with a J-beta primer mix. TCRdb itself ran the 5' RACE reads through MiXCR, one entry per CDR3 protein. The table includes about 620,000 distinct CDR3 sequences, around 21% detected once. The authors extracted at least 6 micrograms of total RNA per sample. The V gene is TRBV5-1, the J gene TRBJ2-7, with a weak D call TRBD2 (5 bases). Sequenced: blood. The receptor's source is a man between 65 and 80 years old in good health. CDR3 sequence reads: CASSLLSGVSYEQYF. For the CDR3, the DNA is TGCGCCAGCAGCTTGTTGTCCGGGGTATCCTACGAGCAGTACTTC.